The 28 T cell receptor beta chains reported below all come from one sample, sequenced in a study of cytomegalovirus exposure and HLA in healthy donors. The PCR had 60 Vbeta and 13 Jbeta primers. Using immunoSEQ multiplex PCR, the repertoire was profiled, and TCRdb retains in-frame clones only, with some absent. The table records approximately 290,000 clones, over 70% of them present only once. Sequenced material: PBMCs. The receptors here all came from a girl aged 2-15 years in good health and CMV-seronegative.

The CDR3 spells CASSQVGTAGRPQHF. The CDR3 bases are TGCGCCAGCAGCCAGGTAGGGACAGCTGGTAGGCCCCAGCATTTT. The gene calls are TRBV4-1 and TRBJ1-5; 7 nucleotides match TRBD1. Germline CDR1 is MGHRA and CDR2 is YSYEKL. This CDR3 region has 15 residues. J gave up 9 bases and V 3 bases, and 11 bases lay outside the gene matches.

The CDR3 coding sequence is TGTGCCAGCAGTTTCCTAGCGGGATCAGACACCGGGGAGCTGTTTTTT. Encoded protein: CASSFLAGSDTGELFF. The V gene is TRBV27, the J gene TRBJ2-2; 9 nucleotides agree with TRBD2. With V trimmed by 3 bases and J by 3 bases, 5 bases remained unmatched. This CDR3 has 16 amino acids. Germline V gives CDR1 MNHEY, CDR2 SMNVEV (reference sequence).

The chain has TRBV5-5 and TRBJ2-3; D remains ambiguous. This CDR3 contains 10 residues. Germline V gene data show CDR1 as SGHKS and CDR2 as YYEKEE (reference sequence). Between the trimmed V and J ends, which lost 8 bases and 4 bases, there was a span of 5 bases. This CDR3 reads CASSADTQYF. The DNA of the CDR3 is TGTGCCAGTTCTGCAGATACGCAGTATTTT.

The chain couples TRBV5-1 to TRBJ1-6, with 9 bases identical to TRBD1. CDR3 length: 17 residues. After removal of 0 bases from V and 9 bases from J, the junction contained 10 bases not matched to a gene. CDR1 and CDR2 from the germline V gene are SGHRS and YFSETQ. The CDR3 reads CASSLALTGTGSSPLHF. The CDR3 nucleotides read TGCGCCAGCAGCTTGGCCCTAACCGGGACAGGGAGTTCACCCCTCCACTTT.

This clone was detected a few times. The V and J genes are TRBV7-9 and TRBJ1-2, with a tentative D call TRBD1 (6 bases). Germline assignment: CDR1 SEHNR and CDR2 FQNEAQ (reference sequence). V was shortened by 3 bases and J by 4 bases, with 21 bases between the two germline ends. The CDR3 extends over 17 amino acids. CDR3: CASSLDSIYTGLYGYTF. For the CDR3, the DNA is TGTGCCAGCAGCTTGGACAGTATTTACACGGGGCTCTATGGCTACACCTTC. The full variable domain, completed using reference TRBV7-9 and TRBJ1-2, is DTGVSQNPRHKITKRGQNVTFRCDPISEHNRLYWYRQTLGQGPEFLTYFQNEAQLEKSRLLSDRFSAERPKGSFSTLEIQRTEQGDSAMYLCASSLDSIYTGLYGYTFGSGTRLTVV.

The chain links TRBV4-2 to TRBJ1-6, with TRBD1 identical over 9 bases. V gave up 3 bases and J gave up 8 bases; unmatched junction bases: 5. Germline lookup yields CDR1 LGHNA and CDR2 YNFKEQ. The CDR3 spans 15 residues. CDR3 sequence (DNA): TGTGCCAGCAGCCAGAGGACAGGGGTGGATTCACCCCTCCACTTT. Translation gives CASSQRTGVDSPLHF.

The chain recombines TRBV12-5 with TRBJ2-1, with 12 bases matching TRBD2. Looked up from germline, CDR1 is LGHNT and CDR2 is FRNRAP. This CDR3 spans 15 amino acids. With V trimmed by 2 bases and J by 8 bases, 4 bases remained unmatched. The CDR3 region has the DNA TGTGCTAGTGGTTTGCGGCTAGCGGGAGGGTATGAGCAGTTCTTC. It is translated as CASGLRLAGGYEQFF.

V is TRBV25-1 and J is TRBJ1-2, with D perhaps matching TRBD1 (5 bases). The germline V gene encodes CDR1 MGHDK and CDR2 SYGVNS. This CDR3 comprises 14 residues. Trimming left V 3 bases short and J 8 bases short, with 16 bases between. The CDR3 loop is CASSDYGTPLGYTF. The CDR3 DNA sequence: TGTGCCAGCAGTGACTACGGGACTCCCTTGGGCTACACCTTC.

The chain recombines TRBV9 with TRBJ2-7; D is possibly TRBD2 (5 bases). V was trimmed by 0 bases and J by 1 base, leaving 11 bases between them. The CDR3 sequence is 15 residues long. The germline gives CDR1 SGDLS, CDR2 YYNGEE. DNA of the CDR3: TGTGCCAGCAGCGTAGATCCTTCGGGGTCCTACGAGCAGTACTTC. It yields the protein CASSVDPSGSYEQYF.

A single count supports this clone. The DNA of the CDR3 is TGTGCCAGCAGTTTATTCACAGGTCTTTCCAATCAGCCCCAGCATTTT. As protein: CASSLFTGLSNQPQHF. The chain is built from TRBV28 and TRBJ1-5; the D gene is possibly TRBD1 (5 bases). CDR1 and CDR2 from the germline V gene are MDHEN and SYDVKM. This CDR3 is 16 amino acids long. V lost 1 base and J lost 3, with 13 bases in between.

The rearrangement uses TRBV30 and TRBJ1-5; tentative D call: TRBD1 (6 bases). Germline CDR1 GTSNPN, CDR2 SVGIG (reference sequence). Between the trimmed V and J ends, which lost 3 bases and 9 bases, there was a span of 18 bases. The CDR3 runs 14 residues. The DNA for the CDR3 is TGTGCCTGGAGCCACGCCGGGGGGGCTACGCCCCAGCATTTT. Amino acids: CAWSHAGGATPQHF.

The CDR3 DNA reads as TGTGCCAGCAGCCCGGGAAGTCAGCCCCAGCATTTT. It codes for CASSPGSQPQHF. The rearrangement links TRBV4-2 to TRBJ1-5; the D is unclear. The CDR3 is 12 residues long. Deletions cut 4 bases from V and 6 bases from J, with 7 bases between. Per the germline V gene, CDR1 is LGHNA and CDR2 is YNFKEQ.

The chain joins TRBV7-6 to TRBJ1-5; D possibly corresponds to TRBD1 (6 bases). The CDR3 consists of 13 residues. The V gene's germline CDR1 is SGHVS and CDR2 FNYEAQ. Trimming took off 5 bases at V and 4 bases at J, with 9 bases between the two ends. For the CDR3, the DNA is TGTGCCAGCAGCCCCCAGGGGAATCAGCCCCAGCATTTT. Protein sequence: CASSPQGNQPQHF.

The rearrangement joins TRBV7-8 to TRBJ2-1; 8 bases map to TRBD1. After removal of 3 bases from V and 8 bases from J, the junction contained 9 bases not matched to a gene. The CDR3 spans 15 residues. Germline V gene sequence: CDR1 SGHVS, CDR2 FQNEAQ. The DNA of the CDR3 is TGTGCCAGCAGCTTTGGACAGGGATTTATCGATGAGCAGTTCTTC. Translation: CASSFGQGFIDEQFF.

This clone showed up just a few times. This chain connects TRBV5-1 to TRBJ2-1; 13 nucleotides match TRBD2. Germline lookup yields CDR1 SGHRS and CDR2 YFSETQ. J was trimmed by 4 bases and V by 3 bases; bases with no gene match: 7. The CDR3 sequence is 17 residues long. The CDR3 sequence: CASSWALLAGGYNEQFF. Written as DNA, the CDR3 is TGCGCCAGCAGCTGGGCCCTACTAGCGGGAGGGTACAATGAGCAGTTCTTC.

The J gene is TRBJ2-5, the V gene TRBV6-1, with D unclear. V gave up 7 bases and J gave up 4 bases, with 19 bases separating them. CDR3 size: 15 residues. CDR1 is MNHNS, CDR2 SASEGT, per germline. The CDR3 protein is CASTWWASVGETQYF. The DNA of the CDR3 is TGTGCCAGCACCTGGTGGGCCTCCGTGGGAGAGACCCAGTACTTC.

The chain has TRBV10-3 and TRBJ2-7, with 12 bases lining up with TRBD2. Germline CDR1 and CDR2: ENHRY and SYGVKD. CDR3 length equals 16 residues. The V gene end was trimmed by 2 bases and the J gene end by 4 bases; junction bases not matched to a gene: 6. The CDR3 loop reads CAISERLAGDKYEQYF. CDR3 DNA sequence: TGTGCCATCAGTGAGCGACTAGCGGGAGATAAGTACGAGCAGTACTTC.

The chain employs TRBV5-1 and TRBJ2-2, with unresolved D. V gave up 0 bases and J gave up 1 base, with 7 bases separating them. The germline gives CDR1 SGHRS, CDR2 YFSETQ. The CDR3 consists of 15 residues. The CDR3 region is CASSLGPLNTGELFF. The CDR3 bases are TGCGCCAGCAGCTTGGGTCCCTTGAACACCGGGGAGCTGTTTTTT.

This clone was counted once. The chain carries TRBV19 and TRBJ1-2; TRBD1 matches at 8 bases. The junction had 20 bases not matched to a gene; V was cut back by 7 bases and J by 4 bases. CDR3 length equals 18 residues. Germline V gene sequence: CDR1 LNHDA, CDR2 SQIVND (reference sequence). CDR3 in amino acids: CASTPEPRRTGFGYGYTF. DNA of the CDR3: TGTGCCAGTACCCCAGAGCCGAGACGGACAGGGTTTGGCTATGGCTACACCTTC.

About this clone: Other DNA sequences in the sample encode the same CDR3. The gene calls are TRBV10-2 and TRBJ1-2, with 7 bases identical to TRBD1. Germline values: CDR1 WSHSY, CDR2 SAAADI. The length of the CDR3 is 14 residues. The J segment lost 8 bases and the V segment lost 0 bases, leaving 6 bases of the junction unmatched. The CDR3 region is CASSESEGALGYTF. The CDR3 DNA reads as TGCGCCAGCAGTGAGTCGGAGGGGGCGCTCGGCTACACCTTC.

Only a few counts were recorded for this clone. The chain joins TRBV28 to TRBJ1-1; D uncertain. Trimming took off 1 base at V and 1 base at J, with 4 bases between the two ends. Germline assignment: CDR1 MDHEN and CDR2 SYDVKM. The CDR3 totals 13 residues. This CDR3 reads CASSLFQNTEAFF. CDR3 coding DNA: TGTGCCAGCAGTTTATTCCAGAACACTGAAGCTTTCTTT.

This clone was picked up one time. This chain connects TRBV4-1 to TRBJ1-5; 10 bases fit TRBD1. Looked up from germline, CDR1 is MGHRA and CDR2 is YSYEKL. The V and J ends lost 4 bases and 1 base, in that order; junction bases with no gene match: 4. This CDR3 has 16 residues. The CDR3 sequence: CASSPRTGGSNQPQHF. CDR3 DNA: TGCGCCAGCAGCCCAAGGACAGGGGGGAGCAATCAGCCCCAGCATTTT.

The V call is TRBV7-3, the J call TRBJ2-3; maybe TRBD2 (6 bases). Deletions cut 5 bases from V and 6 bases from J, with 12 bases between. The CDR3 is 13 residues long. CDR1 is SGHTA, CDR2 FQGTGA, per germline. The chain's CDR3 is CASSVRGWDTQYF. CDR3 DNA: TGTGCCAGCAGCGTCCGGGGGTGGGATACGCAGTATTTT.

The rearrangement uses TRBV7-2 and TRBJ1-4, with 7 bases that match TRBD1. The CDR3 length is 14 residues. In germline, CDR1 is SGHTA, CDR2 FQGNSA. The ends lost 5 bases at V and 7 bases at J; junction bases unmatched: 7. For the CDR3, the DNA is TGTGCCAGCAGCCCTCGACAGGGTGGTGAAAAACTGTTTTTT. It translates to CASSPRQGGEKLFF.

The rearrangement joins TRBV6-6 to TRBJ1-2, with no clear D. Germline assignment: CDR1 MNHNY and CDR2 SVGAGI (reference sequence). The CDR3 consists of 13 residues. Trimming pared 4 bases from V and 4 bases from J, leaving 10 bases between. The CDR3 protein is CASSSPGSYGYTF. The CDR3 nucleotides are TGTGCCAGCAGTTCCCCTGGCTCCTATGGCTACACCTTC.

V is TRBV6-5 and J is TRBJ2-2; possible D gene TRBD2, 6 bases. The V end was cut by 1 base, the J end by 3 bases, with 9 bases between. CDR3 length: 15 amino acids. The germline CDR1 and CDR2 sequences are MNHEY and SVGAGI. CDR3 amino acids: CASSYWDSYTGELFF. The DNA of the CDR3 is TGTGCCAGCAGTTACTGGGACTCCTACACCGGGGAGCTGTTTTTT.

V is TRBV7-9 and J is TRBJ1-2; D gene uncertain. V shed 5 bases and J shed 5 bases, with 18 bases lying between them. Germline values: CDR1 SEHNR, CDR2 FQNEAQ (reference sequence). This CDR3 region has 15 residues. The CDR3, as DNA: TGTGCCAGCAGCCAAACCTCGGAGGTGGAATATGGCTACACCTTC. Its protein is CASSQTSEVEYGYTF.

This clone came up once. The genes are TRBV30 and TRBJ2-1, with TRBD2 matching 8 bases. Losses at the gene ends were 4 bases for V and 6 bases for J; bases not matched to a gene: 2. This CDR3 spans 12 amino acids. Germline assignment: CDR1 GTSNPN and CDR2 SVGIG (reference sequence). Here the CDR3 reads CAWNLAGNEQFF. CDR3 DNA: TGTGCCTGGAACCTAGCGGGCAATGAGCAGTTCTTC.